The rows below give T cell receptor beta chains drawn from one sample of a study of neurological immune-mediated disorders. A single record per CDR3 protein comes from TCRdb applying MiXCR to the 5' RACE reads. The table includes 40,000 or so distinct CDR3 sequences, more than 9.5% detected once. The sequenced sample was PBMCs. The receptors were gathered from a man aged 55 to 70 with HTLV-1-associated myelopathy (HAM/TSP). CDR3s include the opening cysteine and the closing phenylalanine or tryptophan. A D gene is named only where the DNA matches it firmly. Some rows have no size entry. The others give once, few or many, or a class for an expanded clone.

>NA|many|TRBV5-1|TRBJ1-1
CASSLQGWGSRNTEAFF
TGCGCCAGCAGCTTGCAGGGTTGGGGGAGTCGGAACACTGAAGCTTTCTTT
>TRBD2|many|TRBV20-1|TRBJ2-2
CSARTSGTAGELFF
TGCAGTGCCAGGACTAGCGGAACCGCCGGGGAGCTGTTTTTT
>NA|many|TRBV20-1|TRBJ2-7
CSAARGHSRVEQYF
TGCAGTGCCGCCCGTGGACACTCTCGAGTCGAGCAGTACTTC
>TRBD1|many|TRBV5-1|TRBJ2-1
CASSFGTGDVNEQFF
TGCGCCAGCAGCTTCGGGACAGGGGACGTAAATGAGCAGTTCTTC
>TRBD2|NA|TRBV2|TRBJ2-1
CASSGLAGAYNEQFF
TGTGCCAGCAGCGGACTAGCGGGAGCGTACAATGAGCAGTTCTTC
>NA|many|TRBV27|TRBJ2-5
CASRRRGPSDVETQYF
TGTGCCAGCAGGAGGCGGGGCCCATCAGACGTCGAGACTCAGTACTTC
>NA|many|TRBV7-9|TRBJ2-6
CASSASSRTVSGANVLTF
TGTGCCAGCAGCGCCTCCAGCCGTACCGTCTCTGGGGCCAACGTCCTGACTTTC
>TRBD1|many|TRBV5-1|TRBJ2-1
CASSLAPGQGVDEQFF
TGCGCCAGCAGCTTGGCCCCGGGACAGGGGGTCGATGAGCAGTTCTTC
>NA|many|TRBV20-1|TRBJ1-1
CSARQDRNTEAFF
TGCAGTGCTCGACAGGATCGAAACACTGAAGCTTTCTTT
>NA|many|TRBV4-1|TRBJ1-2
CASSQPSGGDSYGYTF
TGCGCCAGCAGCCAACCCTCGGGGGGGGACTCTTATGGCTACACCTTC
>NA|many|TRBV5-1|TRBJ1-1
CASSLEGRNTEAFF
TGCGCCAGCAGCTTGGAGGGCAGAAACACTGAAGCTTTCTTT
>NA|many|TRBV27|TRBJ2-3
CASSPRPFGADTQYF
TGTGCCAGCAGTCCTAGACCCTTTGGTGCAGATACGCAGTATTTT
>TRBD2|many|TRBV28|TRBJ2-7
CASSLEASGAYEQYF
TGTGCCAGCAGTCTAGAGGCTAGCGGAGCCTACGAGCAGTACTTC
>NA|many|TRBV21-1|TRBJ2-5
CASHVAGTQETQYF
TGTGCCAGCCATGTAGCGGGAACTCAGGAGACCCAGTACTTC
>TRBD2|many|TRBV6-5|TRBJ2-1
CASGRVNEQFF
TGTGCCAGCGGGAGGGTCAATGAGCAGTTCTTC
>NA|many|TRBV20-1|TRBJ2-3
CSASLADHTDTQYF
TGCAGTGCTAGTCTCGCGGACCACACAGATACGCAGTATTTT
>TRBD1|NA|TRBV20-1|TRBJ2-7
CSARGTGTGKPIVHLDEQYF
TGCAGTGCTAGGGGGACCGGGACAGGGAAACCTATAGTCCATCTAGACGAGCAGTACTTC
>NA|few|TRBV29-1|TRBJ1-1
CSVERNTEAFF
TGCAGCGTTGAACGGAACACTGAAGCTTTCTTT
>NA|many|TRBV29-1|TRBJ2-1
CSVGQGSRNEQFF
TGCAGCGTTGGCCAGGGATCGCGAAATGAGCAGTTCTTC
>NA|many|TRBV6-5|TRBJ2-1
CASSYSRGPSYNEQFF
TGTGCCAGCAGTTACTCGCGGGGGCCCTCCTACAATGAGCAGTTCTTC
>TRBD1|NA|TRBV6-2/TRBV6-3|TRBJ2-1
CASNPGTEYNEQFF
TGTGCCAGCAACCCCGGGACAGAGTACAATGAGCAGTTCTTC
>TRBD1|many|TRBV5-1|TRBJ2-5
CASSSRDRGEETQYF
TGCGCCAGCAGCTCCCGGGACAGGGGGGAAGAGACCCAGTACTTC
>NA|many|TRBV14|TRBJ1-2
CASSQNGPYGYTF
TGTGCCAGCAGCCAAAACGGACCCTATGGCTACACCTTC
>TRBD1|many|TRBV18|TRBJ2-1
CASSPGTGGSNEQFF
TGTGCCAGCTCACCCGGGACAGGGGGTTCAAATGAGCAGTTCTTC
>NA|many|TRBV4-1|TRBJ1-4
CASSRDPTNEKLFF
TGCGCCAGCAGCCGGGACCCAACTAATGAAAAACTGTTTTTT
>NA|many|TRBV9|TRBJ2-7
CASSVDGVTGEQYF
TGTGCCAGCAGCGTAGATGGGGTCACGGGTGAGCAGTACTTC
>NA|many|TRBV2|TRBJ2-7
CASSELRRSSYEQYF
TGTGCCAGCAGTGAGTTGCGGCGCAGCTCCTACGAGCAGTACTTC
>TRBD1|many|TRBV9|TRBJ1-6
CASSDGGQNSPLHF
TGTGCCAGTAGCGACGGGGGACAGAATTCACCCCTCCACTTT
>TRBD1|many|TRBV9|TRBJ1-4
CASSSGTGSPEKLFF
TGTGCCAGCAGCTCCGGGACAGGGTCTCCTGAAAAACTGTTTTTT
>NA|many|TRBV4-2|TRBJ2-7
CASSQGDSGNYEQYF
TGTGCCAGCAGCCAAGGTGATTCTGGGAACTACGAGCAGTACTTC
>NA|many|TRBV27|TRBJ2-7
CASSTPGTSQYF
TGTGCCAGCAGTACCCCAGGGACATCGCAGTACTTC
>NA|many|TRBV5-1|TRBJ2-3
CASSGPGLQTTDTQYF
TGCGCCAGCAGTGGACCGGGACTCCAAACCACAGATACGCAGTATTTT
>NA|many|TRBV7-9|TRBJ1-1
CASSFGQEAFF
TGTGCCAGCAGCTTTGGCCAAGAAGCTTTCTTT
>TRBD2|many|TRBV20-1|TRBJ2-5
CSVFQAGGRSLETQYF
TGCAGTGTTTTTCAGGCCGGCGGGAGGAGTTTGGAGACCCAGTACTTC
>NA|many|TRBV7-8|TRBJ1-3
CASSLDLQTGNTIYF
TGTGCCAGCAGCTTAGATCTACAAACTGGAAACACCATATATTTT
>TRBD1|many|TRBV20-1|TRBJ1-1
CSAAGTGVGAFF
TGCAGTGCTGCCGGGACAGGGGTAGGAGCTTTCTTT
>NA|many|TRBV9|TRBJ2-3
CASSVPSGISTGVDTQYF
TGTGCCAGCAGCGTCCCCTCCGGGATTAGCACAGGTGTGGATACGCAGTATTTT
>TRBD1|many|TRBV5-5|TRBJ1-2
CASSPSGGRYGYTF
TGTGCCAGCAGCCCGTCAGGGGGCCGATATGGCTACACCTTC
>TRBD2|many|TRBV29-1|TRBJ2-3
CSVSGGVTDTQYF
TGCAGCGTCTCTGGGGGGGTCACAGATACGCAGTATTTT
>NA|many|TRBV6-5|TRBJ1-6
CASPGCGPYNSPLHF
TGTGCCAGCCCCGGGTGCGGGCCCTATAATTCACCCCTCCACTTT
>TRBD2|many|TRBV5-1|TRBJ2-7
CASSLWPSGRTNYEQYF
TGCGCCAGCAGCTTGTGGCCTAGCGGGAGGACCAACTACGAGCAGTACTTC
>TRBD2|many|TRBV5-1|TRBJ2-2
CASSLVAGAPGRTGELFF
TGCGCCAGCAGCTTGGTTGCGGGAGCCCCAGGTAGAACCGGGGAGCTGTTTTTT
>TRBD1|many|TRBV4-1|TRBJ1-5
CASSQDEGAFGQPQHF
TGCGCCAGCAGCCAAGATGAGGGGGCGTTTGGTCAGCCCCAGCATTTT